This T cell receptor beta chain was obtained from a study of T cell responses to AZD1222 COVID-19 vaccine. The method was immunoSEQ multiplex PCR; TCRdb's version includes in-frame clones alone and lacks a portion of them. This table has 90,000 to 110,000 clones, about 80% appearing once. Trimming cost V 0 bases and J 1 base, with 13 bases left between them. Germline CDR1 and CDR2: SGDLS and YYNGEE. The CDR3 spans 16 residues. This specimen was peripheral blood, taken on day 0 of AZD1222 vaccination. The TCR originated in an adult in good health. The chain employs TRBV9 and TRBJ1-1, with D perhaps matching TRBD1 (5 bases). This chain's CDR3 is CASSVEYGRENTEAFF. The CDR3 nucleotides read TGTGCCAGCAGCGTAGAATACGGCAGGGAGAACACTGAAGCTTTCTTT.